The 5 T cell receptor beta chains in this list originate from one sample, sequenced in a study of blood T cell repertoires in COVID-19. The method was immunoSEQ multiplex PCR; TCRdb's version includes in-frame clones alone and lacks a portion of them. This table holds 300,000 to 350,000 clones, around nine tenths found once. Sequencing used PBMCs or T cells enriched from blood (not recorded which). The receptors derive from a man younger than 40 who had recovered from COVID-19.

This chain links TRBV25-1 with TRBJ1-6; possible D gene TRBD1, 5 bases. This CDR3 contains 13 residues. Per germline, CDR1 MGHDK and CDR2 SYGVNS. The CDR3 sequence: CASIGVYNSPLHF. The CDR3 DNA is TGTGCGAGTATAGGGGTTTATAATTCACCCCTCCACTTT.

The rearrangement joins TRBV5-6 to TRBJ1-2, with D tentatively TRBD1 (5 bases). Germline CDR1 SGHDT, CDR2 YYEEEE. There are 14 residues in the CDR3. V lost 1 base, J lost 2 bases, and 9 bases lay in between. The CDR3 region has the DNA TGTGCCAGCAGCTTGTCGGCAGGGAACTATGGCTACACCTTC. Translation gives CASSLSAGNYGYTF.

The chain joins TRBV5-1 to TRBJ2-7, with TRBD2 matching 9 bases. This CDR3 spans 15 amino acids. Germline V gene data show CDR1 as SGHRS and CDR2 as YFSETQ. V lost 0 bases to trimming and J lost 3 bases; unmatched junction nucleotides: 4. The CDR3, as DNA: TGCGCCAGCAGCTTGGGTGGGACTAGCTTCTACGAGCAGTACTTC. Translated: CASSLGGTSFYEQYF.

The genes are TRBV27 and TRBJ1-2, with no clear D. The germline V gene encodes CDR1 MNHEY and CDR2 SMNVEV (reference sequence). CDR3 length: 15 residues. V lost 1 base to trimming and J lost 1 base, with 10 bases between them. CDR3 in amino acids: CASSLLGRRNYGYTF. DNA of the CDR3: TGTGCCAGCAGTTTATTGGGCAGGCGTAACTATGGCTACACCTTC.

This chain connects TRBV6-5 to TRBJ1-1, with TRBD1 matching over 10 bases. This CDR3 spans 15 amino acids. The V and J ends lost 5 bases and 7 bases, in that order; junction bases with no gene match: 10. CDR1 and CDR2 from the germline V gene are MNHEY and SVGAGI. The CDR3 DNA reads as TGTGCCAGCAGTCCCCGGGACAGGGGAACGGGTGAAGCTTTCTTT. Its protein is CASSPRDRGTGEAFF.